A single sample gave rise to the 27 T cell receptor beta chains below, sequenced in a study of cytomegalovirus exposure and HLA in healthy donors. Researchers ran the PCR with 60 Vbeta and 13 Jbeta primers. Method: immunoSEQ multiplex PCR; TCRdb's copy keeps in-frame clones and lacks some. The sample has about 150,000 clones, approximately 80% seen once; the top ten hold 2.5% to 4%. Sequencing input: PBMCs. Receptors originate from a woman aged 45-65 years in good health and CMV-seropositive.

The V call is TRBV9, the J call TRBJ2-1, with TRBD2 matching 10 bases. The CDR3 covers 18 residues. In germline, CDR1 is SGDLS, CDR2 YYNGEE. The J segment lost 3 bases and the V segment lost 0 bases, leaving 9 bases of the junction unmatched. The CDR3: CASSVGPPAGGLYNEQFF. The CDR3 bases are TGTGCCAGCAGCGTAGGGCCACCAGCGGGGGGGCTCTACAATGAGCAGTTCTTC. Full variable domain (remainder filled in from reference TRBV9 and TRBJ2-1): DSGVTQTPKHLITATGQRVTLRCSPRSGDLSVYWYQQSLDQGLQFLIQYYNGEERAKGNILERFSAQQFPDLHSELNLSSLELGDSALYFCASSVGPPAGGLYNEQFFGPGTRLTVL.

Written as DNA, the CDR3 is TGCGCCAGCAGCCAAGGGGCTGGGACAGGGGGCCTAGCCAAAAACATTCAGTACTTC. Its protein product is CASSQGAGTGGLAKNIQYF. The chain combines TRBV4-3 with TRBJ2-4, with 12 positions matching TRBD1. Germline V lookup: CDR1 LGHNA, CDR2 YSLEER. V lost 1 base to trimming and J lost 0 bases; unmatched junction nucleotides: 7. This CDR3 region has 19 residues.

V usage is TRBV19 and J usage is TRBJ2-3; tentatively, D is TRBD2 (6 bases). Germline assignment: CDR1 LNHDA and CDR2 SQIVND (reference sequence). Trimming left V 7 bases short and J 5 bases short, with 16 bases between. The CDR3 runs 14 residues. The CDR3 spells CASKPEGRQDTQYF. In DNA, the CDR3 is TGTGCCAGTAAACCGGAGGGCCGTCAAGATACGCAGTATTTT.

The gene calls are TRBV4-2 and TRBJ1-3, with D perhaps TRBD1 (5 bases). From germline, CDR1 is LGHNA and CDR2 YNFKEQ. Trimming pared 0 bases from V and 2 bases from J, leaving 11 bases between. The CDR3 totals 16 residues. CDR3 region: CASSQDGRGAGNTIYF. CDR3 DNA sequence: TGTGCCAGCAGCCAAGATGGGAGGGGCGCTGGAAACACCATATATTTT.

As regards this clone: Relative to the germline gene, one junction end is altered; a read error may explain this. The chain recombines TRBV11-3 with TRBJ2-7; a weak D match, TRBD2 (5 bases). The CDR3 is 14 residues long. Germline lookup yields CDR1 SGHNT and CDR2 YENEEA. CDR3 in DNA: TGTGCCAGCAGCTTGTCGCCTAGCTCCTCCGAGCAGTACTTC. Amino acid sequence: CASSLSPSSSEQYF. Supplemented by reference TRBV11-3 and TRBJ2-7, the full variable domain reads EAGVVQSPRYKIIEKKQPVAFWCNPISGHNTLYWYLQNLGQGPELLIRYENEEAVDDSQLPKDRFSAERLKGVDSTLKIQPAELGDSAVYLCASSLSPSSSEQYFGPGTRLTVT.

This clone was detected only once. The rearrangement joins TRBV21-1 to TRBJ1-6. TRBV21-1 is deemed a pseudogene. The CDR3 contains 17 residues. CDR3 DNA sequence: TGTGCCAGCAGCAAAGCGCGGGCGGGGGCCCGTAATTCACCCCTCCACTTT. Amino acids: CASSKARAGARNSPLHF.

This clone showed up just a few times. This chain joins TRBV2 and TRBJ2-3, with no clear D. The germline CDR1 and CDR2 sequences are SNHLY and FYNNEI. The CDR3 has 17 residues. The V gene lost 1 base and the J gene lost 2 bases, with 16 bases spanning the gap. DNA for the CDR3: TGTGCCAGCAGTGAAGGAACCAAGAGACTTTCCACAGATACGCAGTATTTT. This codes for CASSEGTKRLSTDTQYF.

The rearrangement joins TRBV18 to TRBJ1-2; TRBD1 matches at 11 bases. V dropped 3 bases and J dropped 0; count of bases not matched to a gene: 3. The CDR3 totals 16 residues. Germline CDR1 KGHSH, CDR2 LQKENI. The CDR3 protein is CASSPGQGAANYGYTF. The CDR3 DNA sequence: TGTGCCAGCTCACCCGGACAGGGGGCGGCTAACTATGGCTACACCTTC.

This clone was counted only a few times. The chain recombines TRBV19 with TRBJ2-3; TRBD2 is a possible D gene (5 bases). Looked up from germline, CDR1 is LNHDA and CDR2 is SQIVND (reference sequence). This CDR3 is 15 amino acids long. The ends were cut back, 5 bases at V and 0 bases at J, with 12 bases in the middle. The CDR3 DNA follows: TGTGCCAGTAGTGAGGGAGTTGCTAGCACAGATACGCAGTATTTT. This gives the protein CASSEGVASTDTQYF.

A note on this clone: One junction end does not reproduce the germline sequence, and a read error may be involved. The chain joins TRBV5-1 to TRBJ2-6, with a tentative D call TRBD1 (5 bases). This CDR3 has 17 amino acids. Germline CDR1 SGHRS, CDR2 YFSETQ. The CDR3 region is CASSLQVGASGANGLTF. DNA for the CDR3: TGCGCCAGCAGCCTCCAGGTGGGCGCATCTGGGGCCAACGGCCTGACTTTC.

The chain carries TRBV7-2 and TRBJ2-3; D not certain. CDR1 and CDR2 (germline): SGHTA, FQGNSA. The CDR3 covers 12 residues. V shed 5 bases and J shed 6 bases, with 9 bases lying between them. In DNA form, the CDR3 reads TGTGCCAGCAGCCCTAACCACGATACGCAGTATTTT. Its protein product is CASSPNHDTQYF. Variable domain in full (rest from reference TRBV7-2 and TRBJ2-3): GAGVSQSPSNKVTEKGKDVELRCDPISGHTALYWYRQSLGQGLEFLIYFQGNSAPDKSGLPSDRFSAERTGGSVSTLTIQRTQQEDSAVYLCASSPNHDTQYFGPGTRLTVL.

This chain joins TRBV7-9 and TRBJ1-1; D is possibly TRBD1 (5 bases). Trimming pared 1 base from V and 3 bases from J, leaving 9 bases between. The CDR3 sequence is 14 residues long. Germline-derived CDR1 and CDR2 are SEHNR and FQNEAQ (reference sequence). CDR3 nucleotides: TGTGCCAGCAGCTTAGGGGGGGATGACACTGAAGCTTTCTTT. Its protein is CASSLGGDDTEAFF.

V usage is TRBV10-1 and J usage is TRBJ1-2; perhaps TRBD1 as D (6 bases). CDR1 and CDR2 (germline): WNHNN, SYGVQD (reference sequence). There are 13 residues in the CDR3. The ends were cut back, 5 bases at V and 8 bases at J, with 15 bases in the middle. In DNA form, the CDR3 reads TGCGCCAGCAGTACGGAGGCTGGGGGCGGCTACACCTTC. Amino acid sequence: CASSTEAGGGYTF.

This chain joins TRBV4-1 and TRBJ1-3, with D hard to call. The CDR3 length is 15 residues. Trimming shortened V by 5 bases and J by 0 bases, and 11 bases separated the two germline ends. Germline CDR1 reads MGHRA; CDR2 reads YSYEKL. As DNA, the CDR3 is TGCGCCAGCAGCGCGTCCTTTTCCTCTGGAAACACCATATATTTT. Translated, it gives CASSASFSSGNTIYF.

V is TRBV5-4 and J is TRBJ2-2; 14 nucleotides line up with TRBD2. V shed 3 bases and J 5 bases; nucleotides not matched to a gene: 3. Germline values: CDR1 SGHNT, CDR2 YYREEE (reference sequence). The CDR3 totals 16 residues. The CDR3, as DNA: TGTGCCAGCAGCTCCGGGACTAGCGGGAGTACCGGGGAGCTGTTTTTT. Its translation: CASSSGTSGSTGELFF.

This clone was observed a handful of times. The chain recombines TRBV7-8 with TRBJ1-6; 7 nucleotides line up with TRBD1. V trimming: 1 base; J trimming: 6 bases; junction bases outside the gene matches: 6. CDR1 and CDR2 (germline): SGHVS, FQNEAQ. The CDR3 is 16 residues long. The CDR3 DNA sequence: TGTGCCAGCAGCTTAGACCAAGGGACAGTTAATTCACCCCTCCACTTT. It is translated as CASSLDQGTVNSPLHF.

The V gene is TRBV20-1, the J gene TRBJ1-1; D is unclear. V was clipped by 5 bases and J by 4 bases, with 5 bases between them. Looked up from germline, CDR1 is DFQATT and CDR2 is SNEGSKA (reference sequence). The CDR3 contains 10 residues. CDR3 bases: TGCAGTGCTGATAGCACTGAAGCTTTCTTT. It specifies CSADSTEAFF.

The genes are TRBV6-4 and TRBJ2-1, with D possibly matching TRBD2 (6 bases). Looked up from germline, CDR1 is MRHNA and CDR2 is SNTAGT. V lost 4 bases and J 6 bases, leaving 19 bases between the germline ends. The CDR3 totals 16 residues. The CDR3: CASSALGGLSVNEQFF. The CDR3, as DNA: TGTGCCAGCAGTGCCCTGGGGGGTCTATCTGTCAATGAGCAGTTCTTC.

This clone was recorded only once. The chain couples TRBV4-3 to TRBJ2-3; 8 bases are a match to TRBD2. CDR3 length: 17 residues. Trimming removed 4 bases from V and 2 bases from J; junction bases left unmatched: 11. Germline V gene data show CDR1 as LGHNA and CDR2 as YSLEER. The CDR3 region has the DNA TGCGCCAGCAGCCCCCTTAAAGGCGGGGGGACCACAGATACGCAGTATTTT. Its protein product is CASSPLKGGGTTDTQYF.

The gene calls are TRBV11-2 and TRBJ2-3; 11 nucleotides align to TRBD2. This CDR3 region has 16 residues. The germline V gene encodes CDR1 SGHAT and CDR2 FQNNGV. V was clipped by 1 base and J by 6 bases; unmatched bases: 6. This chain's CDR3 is CASSLGLAGNLDTQYF. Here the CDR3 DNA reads TGTGCCAGCAGCTTAGGACTAGCGGGAAATCTGGATACGCAGTATTTT.

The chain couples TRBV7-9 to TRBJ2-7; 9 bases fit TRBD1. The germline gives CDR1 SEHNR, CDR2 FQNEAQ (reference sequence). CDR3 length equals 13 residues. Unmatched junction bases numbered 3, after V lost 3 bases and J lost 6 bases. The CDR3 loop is CASSFTGGGEQYF. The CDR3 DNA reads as TGTGCCAGCAGCTTCACAGGGGGCGGCGAGCAGTACTTC. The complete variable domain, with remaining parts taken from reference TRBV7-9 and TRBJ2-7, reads DTGVSQNPRHKITKRGQNVTFRCDPISEHNRLYWYRQTLGQGPEFLTYFQNEAQLEKSRLLSDRFSAERPKGSFSTLEIQRTEQGDSAMYLCASSFTGGGEQYFGPGTRLTVT.

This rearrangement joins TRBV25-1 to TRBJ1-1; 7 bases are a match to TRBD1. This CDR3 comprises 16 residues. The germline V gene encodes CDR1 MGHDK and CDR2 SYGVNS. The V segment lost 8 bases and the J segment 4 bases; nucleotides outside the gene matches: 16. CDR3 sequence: CASGRTGEGRFTEAFF. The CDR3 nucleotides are TGTGCCAGCGGGAGAACAGGGGAAGGTAGATTCACTGAAGCTTTCTTT. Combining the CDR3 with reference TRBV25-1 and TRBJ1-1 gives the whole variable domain EADIYQTPRYLVIGTGKKITLECSQTMGHDKMYWYQQDPGMELHLIHYSYGVNSTEKGDLSSESTVSRIRTEHFPLTLESARPSHTSQYLCASGRTGEGRFTEAFFGQGTRLTVV.

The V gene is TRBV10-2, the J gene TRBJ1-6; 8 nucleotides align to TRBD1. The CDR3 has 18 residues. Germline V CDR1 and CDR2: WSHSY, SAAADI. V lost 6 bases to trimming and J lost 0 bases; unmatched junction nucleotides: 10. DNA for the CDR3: TGCGCCAGCAGATCCGGGACAGGAACAAGCTCCTATAATTCACCCCTCCACTTT. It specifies CASRSGTGTSSYNSPLHF.

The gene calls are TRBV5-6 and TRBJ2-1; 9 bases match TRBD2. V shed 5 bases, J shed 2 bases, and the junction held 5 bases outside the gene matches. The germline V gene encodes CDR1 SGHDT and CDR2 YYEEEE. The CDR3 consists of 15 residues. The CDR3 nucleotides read TGTGCCAGCAGTCGACTAGCGGATCCCTACAATGAGCAGTTCTTC. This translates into CASSRLADPYNEQFF.

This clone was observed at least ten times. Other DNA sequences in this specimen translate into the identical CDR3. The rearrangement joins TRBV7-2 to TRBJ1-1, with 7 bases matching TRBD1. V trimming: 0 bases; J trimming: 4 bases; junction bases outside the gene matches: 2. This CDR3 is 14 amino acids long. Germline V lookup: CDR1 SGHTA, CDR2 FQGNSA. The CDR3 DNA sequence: TGTGCCAGCAGCTTAGCACAGGGGAGCACTGAAGCTTTCTTT. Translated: CASSLAQGSTEAFF.

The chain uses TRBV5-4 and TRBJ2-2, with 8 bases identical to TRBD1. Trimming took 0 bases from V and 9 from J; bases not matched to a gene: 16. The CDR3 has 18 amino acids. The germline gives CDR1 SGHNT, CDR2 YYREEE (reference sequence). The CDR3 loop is CASSLGHGQGTYVRELFF. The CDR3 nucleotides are TGTGCCAGCAGCTTGGGGCACGGACAGGGAACTTACGTGAGGGAGCTGTTTTTT.

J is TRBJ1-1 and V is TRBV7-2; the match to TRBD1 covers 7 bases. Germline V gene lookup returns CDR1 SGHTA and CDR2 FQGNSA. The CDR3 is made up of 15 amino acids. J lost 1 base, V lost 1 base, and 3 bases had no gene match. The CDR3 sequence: CASSLGTGTNTEAFF. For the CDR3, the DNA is TGTGCCAGCAGCTTAGGGACAGGAACGAACACTGAAGCTTTCTTT. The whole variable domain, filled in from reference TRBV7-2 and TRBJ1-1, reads GAGVSQSPSNKVTEKGKDVELRCDPISGHTALYWYRQSLGQGLEFLIYFQGNSAPDKSGLPSDRFSAERTGGSVSTLTIQRTQQEDSAVYLCASSLGTGTNTEAFFGQGTRLTVV.